Described below is a single T cell receptor (beta chain) sequence and its context. This sample is part of a study of blood T cell repertoires in COVID-19. Study details: From the United States, Italy and Spain came samples of acute and convalescent COVID-19.

V was cut by 1 base and J by 4 bases, with 20 bases left in between. The CDR3 has 17 residues. Germline V gene sequence: CDR1 SEHNR, CDR2 FQNEAQ (reference sequence). Followed longitudinally, the Seattle patients had been enrolled during active infection. Per the original methods: How many nucleated cells were present was estimated from reference gene primer amplification. TCRdb's table, derived via immunoSEQ multiplex PCR, lists solely in-frame clones and lacks some. V and J calls and clone size are those listed in that table; D and trimming were worked out from the DNA. The table includes 410,000 or so clones, approximately 90% detected once.

The origin of this receptor is a woman in her 40s with COVID-19, enrolled during active disease. This chain links TRBV7-9 with TRBJ2-7; D unclear. The sample consisted of peripheral blood. The CDR3 sequence: CASSLGRDGDRRYEQYF. CDR3 nucleotides: TGTGCCAGCAGCTTAGGTAGAGACGGAGACCGTCGTTACGAGCAGTACTTC.